Listed here are 10 T cell receptor beta chains from one sample, sequenced in a study of cytomegalovirus exposure and HLA in healthy donors. In the PCR, 60 Vbeta and 13 Jbeta primers were used. Assay: immunoSEQ multiplex PCR; the TCRdb copy retains only in-frame clones and omits some. The sample lists fewer than 85,000 clones, roughly 79% occurring once. Sequenced: PBMCs. These receptors were collected from a man between 18 and 35 years old in good health and CMV-seropositive.

The V and J genes are TRBV10-2 and TRBJ2-2, with a tentative D call TRBD1 (5 bases). Looked up from germline, CDR1 is WSHSY and CDR2 is SAAADI. V lost 3 bases to trimming and J lost 0 bases, with 8 bases between them. The CDR3 runs 15 residues. For the CDR3, the DNA is TGCGCCAGCAGTGATTGGACATCGAACACCGGGGAGCTGTTTTTT. Its protein is CASSDWTSNTGELFF.

The V and J genes are TRBV10-3 and TRBJ2-7; 10 bases fit TRBD2. V lost 2 bases to trimming and J lost 6 bases; unmatched junction nucleotides: 10. The V gene's germline CDR1 is ENHRY and CDR2 SYGVKD. The CDR3 is made up of 16 amino acids. For the CDR3, the DNA is TGTGCCATCAGTGAGAAAGAGACTAGCGGGCGAGTCGAGCAGTACTTC. Amino acid sequence: CAISEKETSGRVEQYF.

This rearrangement joins TRBV4-1 to TRBJ1-1, with 9 bases identical to TRBD1. V was pared by 3 bases and J by 5 bases, with 7 bases of the junction left unmatched. Germline V gene sequence: CDR1 MGHRA, CDR2 YSYEKL. The CDR3 sequence is 15 residues long. The DNA of the CDR3 is TGCGCCAGCAGCCACCCGACAGGGGGATCTACTGAAGCTTTCTTT. This translates into CASSHPTGGSTEAFF.

This chain joins TRBV9 and TRBJ1-2; perhaps TRBD1 as D (6 bases). Germline CDR1 reads SGDLS; CDR2 reads YYNGEE. Deletions cut 4 bases from V and 8 bases from J, with 15 bases between. The CDR3 contains 13 residues. CDR3 sequence (DNA): TGTGCCAGCAGCACACAGGGCCTAGGGGGCTACACCTTC. Residues: CASSTQGLGGYTF.

The chain is built from TRBV6-5 and TRBJ2-5; possibly TRBD1 for D (5 bases). This CDR3 is 13 amino acids long. CDR1 and CDR2 from the germline V gene are MNHEY and SVGAGI. V was pared by 7 bases and J by 2 bases, with 11 bases between. CDR3 in DNA: TGTGCCAGCACCCCTAGGGGACAAGAGACCCAGTACTTC. This sequence encodes CASTPRGQETQYF.

The CDR3 spells CASSLTANTEAFF. The CDR3 coding sequence is TGTGCCAGCAGTTTGACAGCGAACACTGAAGCTTTCTTT. The J gene is TRBJ1-1, the V gene TRBV14, with D possibly matching TRBD1 (5 bases). Germline V CDR1 and CDR2: SGHDN, FVKESK. The V and J ends lost 6 bases and 1 base respectively, with 9 bases between them. The CDR3 length is 13 residues.

CDR3 sequence reads: CASRGERGHTEAFF. CDR3 coding DNA: TGTGCCAGCAGGGGGGAAAGGGGGCACACTGAAGCTTTCTTT. The V call is TRBV2, the J call TRBJ1-1, with 7 bases fitting TRBD1. CDR1 and CDR2 (germline): SNHLY, FYNNEI. The trim removed 6 bases at V and 3 bases at J, leaving 7 bases unmatched. The CDR3 has 14 amino acids.

The chain uses TRBV5-1 and TRBJ2-5, with unresolved D. Looked up from germline, CDR1 is SGHRS and CDR2 is YFSETQ. The CDR3 is 14 residues long. Trimming took 1 base from V and 1 from J, leaving 8 bases between them. This chain's CDR3 is CASSLYLLQETQYF. CDR3 DNA: TGCGCCAGCAGCTTGTATCTCCTCCAAGAGACCCAGTACTTC.

CDR3 protein: CASSKRTGSPSGTEQFF. For the CDR3, the DNA is TGTGCCAGCAGTAAACGCACAGGGAGTCCTAGCGGGACTGAGCAGTTCTTC. J is TRBJ2-1 and V is TRBV2, with 9 bases identical to TRBD2. The CDR3 extends over 17 amino acids. Looked up from germline, CDR1 is SNHLY and CDR2 is FYNNEI. The V gene end was trimmed by 5 bases and the J gene end by 9 bases; junction bases not matched to a gene: 17. The full variable domain, completed using reference TRBV2 and TRBJ2-1, is EPEVTQTPSHQVTQMGQEVILRCVPISNHLYFYWYRQILGQKVEFLVSFYNNEISEKSEIFDDQFSVERPDGSNFTLKIRSTKLEDSAMYFCASSKRTGSPSGTEQFFGPGTRLTVL.

The chain carries TRBV5-1 and TRBJ2-7, with D unresolved. V was shortened by 4 bases and J by 3 bases, with 8 bases between the two germline ends. CDR3 size: 12 residues. The V gene's germline CDR1 is SGHRS and CDR2 YFSETQ. The CDR3 bases are TGCGCCAGCAGCAGCGACCGCTACGAGCAGTACTTC. The encoded protein is CASSSDRYEQYF.